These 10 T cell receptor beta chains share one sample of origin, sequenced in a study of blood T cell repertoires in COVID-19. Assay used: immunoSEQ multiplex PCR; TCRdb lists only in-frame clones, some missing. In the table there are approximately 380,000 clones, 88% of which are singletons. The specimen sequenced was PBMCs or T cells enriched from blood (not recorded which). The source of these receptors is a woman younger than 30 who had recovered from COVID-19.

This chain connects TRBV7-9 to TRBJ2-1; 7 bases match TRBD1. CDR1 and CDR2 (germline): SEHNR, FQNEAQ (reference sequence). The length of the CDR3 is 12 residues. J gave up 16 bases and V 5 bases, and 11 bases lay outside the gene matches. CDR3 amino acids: CASSPPGQTLFF. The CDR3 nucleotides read TGTGCCAGCAGCCCTCCGGGACAGACCTTATTCTTC.

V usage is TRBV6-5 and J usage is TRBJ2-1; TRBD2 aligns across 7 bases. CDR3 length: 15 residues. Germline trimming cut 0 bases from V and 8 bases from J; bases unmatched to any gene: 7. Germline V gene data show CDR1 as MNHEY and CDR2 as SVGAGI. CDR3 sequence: CASSYSSGALDEQFF. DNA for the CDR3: TGTGCCAGCAGTTACTCAAGCGGGGCCTTGGATGAGCAGTTCTTC.

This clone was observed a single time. The CDR3 DNA follows: TGTGCCAGCAGCCCGGCGGTGAACACTGAAGCTTTCTTT. It encodes CASSPAVNTEAFF. This chain uses TRBV27 with TRBJ1-1, with D unresolved. The V end lost 6 bases, the J end lost 0 bases, and 8 bases lay between the germline ends. The CDR3 loop spans 13 amino acids. The germline gives CDR1 MNHEY, CDR2 SMNVEV (reference sequence).

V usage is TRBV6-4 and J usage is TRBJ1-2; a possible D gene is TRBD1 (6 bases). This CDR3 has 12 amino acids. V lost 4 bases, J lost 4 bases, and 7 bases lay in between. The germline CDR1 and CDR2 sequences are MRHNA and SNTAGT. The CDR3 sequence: CASSVQGYGYTF. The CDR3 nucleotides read TGTGCCAGCAGTGTACAGGGCTATGGCTACACCTTC.

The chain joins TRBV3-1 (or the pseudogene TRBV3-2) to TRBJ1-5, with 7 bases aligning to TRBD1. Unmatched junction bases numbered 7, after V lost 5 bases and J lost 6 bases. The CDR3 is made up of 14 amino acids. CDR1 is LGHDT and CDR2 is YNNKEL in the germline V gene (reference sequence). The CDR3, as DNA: TGTGCCAGCAGCGGAACAGGGGTGGCTCAGCCCCAGCATTTT. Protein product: CASSGTGVAQPQHF.

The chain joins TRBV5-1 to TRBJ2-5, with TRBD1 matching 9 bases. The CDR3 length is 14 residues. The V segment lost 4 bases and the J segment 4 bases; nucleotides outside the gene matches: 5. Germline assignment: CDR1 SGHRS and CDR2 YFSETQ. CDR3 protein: CASSHPGQGETQYF. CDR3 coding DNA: TGCGCCAGCAGCCACCCGGGACAGGGAGAGACCCAGTACTTC.

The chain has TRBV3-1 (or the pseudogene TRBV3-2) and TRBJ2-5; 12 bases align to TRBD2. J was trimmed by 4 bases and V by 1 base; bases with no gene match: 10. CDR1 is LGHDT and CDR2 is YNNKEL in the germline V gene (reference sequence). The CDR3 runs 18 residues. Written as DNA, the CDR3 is TGTGCCAGCAGCCAAGGGACTAGCGGGGCCTCCCTGGTAGAGACCCAGTACTTC. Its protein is CASSQGTSGASLVETQYF.

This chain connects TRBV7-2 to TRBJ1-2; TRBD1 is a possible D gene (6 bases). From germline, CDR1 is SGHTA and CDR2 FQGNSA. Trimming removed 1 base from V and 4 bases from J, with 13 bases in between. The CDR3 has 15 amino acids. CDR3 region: CASSLEQGRVYGYTF. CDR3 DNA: TGTGCCAGCAGCTTAGAACAGGGTCGAGTCTATGGCTACACCTTC.

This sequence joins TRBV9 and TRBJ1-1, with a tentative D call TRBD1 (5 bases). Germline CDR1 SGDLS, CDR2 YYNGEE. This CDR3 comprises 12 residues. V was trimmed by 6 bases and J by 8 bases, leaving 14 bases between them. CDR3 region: CASTGPRGEAFF. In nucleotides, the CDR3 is TGTGCCAGCACGGGCCCCCGGGGGGAAGCTTTCTTT.

The CDR3 nucleotides read TGTGCCAGCAGTTTTGCCAGGCACACTGAAGCTTTCTTT. Amino acids: CASSFARHTEAFF. V and J are TRBV28 and TRBJ1-1, with D unresolved. The V gene lost 3 bases and the J gene lost 3 bases, with 8 bases spanning the gap. The CDR3 is 13 residues long. Germline loops: CDR1 MDHEN, CDR2 SYDVKM.